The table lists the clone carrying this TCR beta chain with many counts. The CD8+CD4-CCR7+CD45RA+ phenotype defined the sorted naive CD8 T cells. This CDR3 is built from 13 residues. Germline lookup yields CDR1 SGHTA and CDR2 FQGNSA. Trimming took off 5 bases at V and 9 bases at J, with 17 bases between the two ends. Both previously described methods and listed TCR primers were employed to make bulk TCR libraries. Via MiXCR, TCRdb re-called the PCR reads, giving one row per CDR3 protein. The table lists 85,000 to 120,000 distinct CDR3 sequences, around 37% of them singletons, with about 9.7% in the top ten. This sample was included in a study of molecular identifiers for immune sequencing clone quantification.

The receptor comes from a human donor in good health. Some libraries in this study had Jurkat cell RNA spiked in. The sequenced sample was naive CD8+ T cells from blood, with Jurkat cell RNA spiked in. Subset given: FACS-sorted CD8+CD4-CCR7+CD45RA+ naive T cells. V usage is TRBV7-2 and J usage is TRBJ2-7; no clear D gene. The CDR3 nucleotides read TGTGCCAGCAGCCCAGCCGGTTTGCCGGGGCAGTACTTC. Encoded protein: CASSPAGLPGQYF.